The 24 T cell receptor beta chains below all came from one sample that was sequenced in a study of radiation and T cells in renal cell carcinoma. Time point here: baseline pretreatment blood. Treatment defined: 15 Gy SBRT to primary tumor, nephrectomy 4 weeks later. The table came from immunoSEQ multiplex PCR; TCRdb's copy has only in-frame clones and leaves some out. The sample holds some 95,000 clones, less than 90% seen once. Sequencing used blood, obtained from a patient whose treatment included radiotherapy and nephrectomy. The receptors stem from a man aged 50 or older with renal cell carcinoma.

The gene calls are TRBV7-8 and TRBJ2-7, with D possibly matching TRBD1 (6 bases). The CDR3 consists of 15 residues. V dropped 3 bases and J dropped 0 bases, with 12 bases sitting between them. The germline V gene has CDR1 SGHVS and CDR2 FQNEAQ. DNA for the CDR3: TGTGCCAGCAGCTTGACAGGCCTGAGCTCCTACGAGCAGTACTTC. It specifies CASSLTGLSSYEQYF.

In this sample, this clone turned up a few times. The chain couples TRBV27 to TRBJ2-7; D might be TRBD1 or TRBD2, each matching 5 bases. Trimming cost V 5 bases and J 1 base, with 15 bases left between them. Germline values: CDR1 MNHEY, CDR2 SMNVEV (reference sequence). CDR3 size: 15 residues. For the CDR3, the DNA is TGTGCCAGCAGTGGGGGTGTGATGGGGTCCTACGAGCAGTACTTC. Protein sequence: CASSGGVMGSYEQYF.

This chain joins TRBV15 and TRBJ2-1, with no clear D. V was clipped by 0 bases and J by 3 bases, with 6 bases between them. CDR3 size: 14 residues. CDR1 is LNHNV, CDR2 YYDKDF, per germline (reference sequence). This CDR3 is CATSREGSYNEQFF. DNA for the CDR3: TGTGCCACCAGCAGAGAGGGCAGCTACAATGAGCAGTTCTTC.

The chain employs TRBV5-1 and TRBJ1-4; 7 positions match TRBD1. Germline V CDR1 and CDR2: SGHRS, YFSETQ. V lost 2 bases and J lost 3; bases outside the gene matches: 7. The CDR3 contains 16 residues. The CDR3, as DNA: TGCGCCAGCAGCTTTGGACAGGAAATTTCTAATGAAAAACTGTTTTTT. Amino acids: CASSFGQEISNEKLFF.

The V call is TRBV18, the J call TRBJ2-7, with 8 positions matching TRBD2. With 3 bases clipped from V and 5 bases from J, the junction kept 3 bases outside the gene matches. In germline, CDR1 is KGHSH, CDR2 LQKENI. The CDR3 consists of 13 residues. The CDR3 loop is CASSPRGGNEQYF. CDR3 sequence (DNA): TGTGCCAGCTCACCGCGCGGGGGGAACGAGCAGTACTTC.

This clone appeared a single time. CDR3 in amino acids: CASGTGPETQYF. The CDR3 DNA reads as TGTGCCAGCGGGACAGGGCCGGAGACCCAGTACTTC. The V and J genes are TRBV7-8 and TRBJ2-5, with 9 bases aligning to TRBD1. This CDR3 has 12 amino acids. Trimming cost V 8 bases and J 5 bases; bases outside gene matches: 3. Germline loops: CDR1 SGHVS, CDR2 FQNEAQ. Filled out from reference TRBV7-8 and TRBJ2-5, the complete variable domain reads GAGVSQSPRYKVAKRGQDVALRCDPISGHVSLFWYQQALGQGPEFLTYFQNEAQLDKSGLPSDRFFAERPEGSVSTLKIQRTQQEDSAVYLCASGTGPETQYFGPGTRLLVL.

J is TRBJ1-2 and V is TRBV4-2; D remains ambiguous. V lost 4 bases, J lost 3 bases, and 12 bases lay in between. CDR1 LGHNA and CDR2 YNFKEQ come from the germline V gene. This CDR3 contains 14 residues. CDR3 sequence (DNA): TGTGCCAGCAGCCTCGCGGGTCGAGACTATGGCTACACCTTC. Amino acids: CASSLAGRDYGYTF.

The chain uses TRBV7-2 and TRBJ2-2, with 11 bases aligning to TRBD2. J lost 7 bases, V lost 4 bases, and 5 bases had no gene match. The germline V gene has CDR1 SGHTA and CDR2 FQGNSA. The CDR3 is 15 residues long. CDR3 sequence reads: CASSSTSGGYGELFF. CDR3 DNA sequence: TGTGCCAGCAGCTCAACTAGCGGGGGTTACGGGGAGCTGTTTTTT. Complete variable domain (other parts from reference TRBV7-2 and TRBJ2-2): GAGVSQSPSNKVTEKGKDVELRCDPISGHTALYWYRQSLGQGLEFLIYFQGNSAPDKSGLPSDRFSAERTGGSVSTLTIQRTQQEDSAVYLCASSSTSGGYGELFFGEGSRLTVL.

V gene TRBV5-1 combines with J gene TRBJ2-3; 7 nucleotides line up with TRBD2. Germline-derived CDR1 and CDR2 are SGHRS and YFSETQ. V dropped 2 bases and J dropped 6; count of bases not matched to a gene: 9. CDR3 length: 15 amino acids. CDR3 sequence reads: CASSLGASGPDTQYF. CDR3 DNA: TGCGCCAGCAGCTTAGGCGCTAGCGGCCCTGATACGCAGTATTTT.

The rearrangement links TRBV7-9 to TRBJ2-1, with 8 bases lining up with TRBD1. CDR1 and CDR2 from the germline V gene are SEHNR and FQNEAQ (reference sequence). The CDR3 contains 14 residues. V shed 3 bases, J shed 8 bases, and the junction held 6 bases outside the gene matches. For the CDR3, the DNA is TGTGCCAGCAGCTTGGGGGGACAGGTCTATGAGCAGTTCTTC. Residues: CASSLGGQVYEQFF. The whole variable domain, filled in from reference TRBV7-9 and TRBJ2-1, reads DTGVSQNPRHKITKRGQNVTFRCDPISEHNRLYWYRQTLGQGPEFLTYFQNEAQLEKSRLLSDRFSAERPKGSFSTLEIQRTEQGDSAMYLCASSLGGQVYEQFFGPGTRLTVL.

This clone was observed a few times. The chain couples TRBV7-3 to TRBJ2-2; D is undetermined. In germline, CDR1 is SGHTA, CDR2 FQGTGA. CDR3 length: 16 amino acids. V dropped 5 bases and J dropped 1 base, with 14 bases sitting between them. Here the CDR3 reads CASSPGGRRNTGELFF. The CDR3 bases are TGTGCCAGCAGCCCCGGTGGGCGCCGGAACACCGGGGAGCTGTTTTTT.

V and J are TRBV6-1 and TRBJ2-7; D unresolved. The CDR3 contains 10 residues. CDR1 and CDR2 (germline): MNHNS, SASEGT. V was pared by 8 bases and J by 4 bases, with 6 bases between. Written as DNA, the CDR3 is TGTGCCAGCGGCTCGTACGAGCAGTACTTC. Translated: CASGSYEQYF.

This chain connects TRBV5-1 to TRBJ1-1; no reliable D call. The CDR3 is 13 amino acids. Germline lookup yields CDR1 SGHRS and CDR2 YFSETQ. V gave up 2 bases and J gave up 4 bases, with 9 bases separating them. The CDR3 sequence: CASSFGVGTEAFF. Written as DNA, the CDR3 is TGCGCCAGCAGCTTCGGGGTCGGCACTGAAGCTTTCTTT. Combining the CDR3 with reference TRBV5-1 and TRBJ1-1 gives the whole variable domain KAGVTQTPRYLIKTRGQQVTLSCSPISGHRSVSWYQQTPGQGLQFLFEYFSETQRNKGNFPGRFSGRQFSNSRSEMNVSTLELGDSALYLCASSFGVGTEAFFGQGTRLTVV.

The CDR3 coding sequence is TGTGCCAGCACCTCGCGAGCGGGTAACACCGGGGAGCTGTTTTTT. Translated: CASTSRAGNTGELFF. The V gene is TRBV6-1, the J gene TRBJ2-2, with a weak D call TRBD2 (6 bases). This CDR3 has 15 amino acids. The V gene lost 7 bases and the J gene lost 2 bases, with 14 bases spanning the gap. Germline-derived CDR1 and CDR2 are MNHNS and SASEGT.

The chain employs TRBV19 and TRBJ1-2, with D possibly matching TRBD1 (5 bases). CDR1 LNHDA and CDR2 SQIVND come from the germline V gene (reference sequence). The CDR3 totals 18 residues. Trimming pared 2 bases from V and 6 bases from J, leaving 25 bases between. For the CDR3, the DNA is TGTGCCAGTAGTATATTTGGGGGGGGACTTTCTACGGATAATGGCTACACCTTC. Translating it yields CASSIFGGGLSTDNGYTF.

This clone was found once. The rearrangement joins TRBV5-1 to TRBJ2-1; 11 bases align to TRBD2. The CDR3 runs 14 residues. V dropped 2 bases and J dropped 7; count of bases not matched to a gene: 2. Germline values: CDR1 SGHRS, CDR2 YFSETQ. CDR3 region: CASSFGTSGNEQFF. CDR3 coding DNA: TGCGCCAGCAGCTTCGGGACTAGCGGAAATGAGCAGTTCTTC.

The chain couples TRBV7-2 to TRBJ2-5, with D tentatively TRBD2 (6 bases). Germline CDR1 is SGHTA and CDR2 is FQGNSA. The CDR3 contains 15 residues. The V end was cut by 3 bases, the J end by 3 bases, with 14 bases between. The CDR3 coding sequence is TGTGCCAGCAGCTTCCAGGGACTCGGAAAAGAGACCCAGTACTTC. It encodes CASSFQGLGKETQYF. The full variable domain, its missing parts supplied by reference TRBV7-2 and TRBJ2-5, is GAGVSQSPSNKVTEKGKDVELRCDPISGHTALYWYRQSLGQGLEFLIYFQGNSAPDKSGLPSDRFSAERTGGSVSTLTIQRTQQEDSAVYLCASSFQGLGKETQYFGPGTRLLVL.

The chain is built from TRBV19 and TRBJ2-2; D unresolved. This CDR3 spans 13 amino acids. V dropped 7 bases and J dropped 4 bases, with 10 bases sitting between them. The germline gives CDR1 LNHDA, CDR2 SQIVND (reference sequence). The CDR3 sequence: CASIKVLTGELFF. In DNA form, the CDR3 reads TGTGCCAGTATTAAAGTTCTCACCGGGGAGCTGTTTTTT.

The gene calls are TRBV5-1 and TRBJ1-3; 8 bases map to TRBD1. The CDR3 spans 16 residues. V was pared by 0 bases and J by 4 bases, with 6 bases of the junction left unmatched. Germline V lookup: CDR1 SGHRS, CDR2 YFSETQ. The CDR3 loop is CASSLARQGIGNTIYF. For the CDR3, the DNA is TGCGCCAGCAGCTTGGCCCGACAGGGGATAGGAAACACCATATATTTT. The full variable domain, in which reference TRBV5-1 and TRBJ1-3 provide the parts outside the CDR3, is KAGVTQTPRYLIKTRGQQVTLSCSPISGHRSVSWYQQTPGQGLQFLFEYFSETQRNKGNFPGRFSGRQFSNSRSEMNVSTLELGDSALYLCASSLARQGIGNTIYFGEGSWLTVV.

The chain joins TRBV18 to TRBJ2-5; 10 bases fit TRBD2. The CDR3 spans 16 residues. Germline CDR1 is KGHSH and CDR2 is LQKENI. V gave up 1 base and J gave up 5 bases; unmatched junction bases: 7. The CDR3 here is CASSPRTSGGGETQYF. The CDR3 DNA reads as TGTGCCAGCTCACCACGGACTAGCGGCGGGGGGGAGACCCAGTACTTC.

The chain has TRBV29-1 and TRBJ1-5; TRBD1 matches at 11 bases. Looked up from germline, CDR1 is SQVTM and CDR2 is ANQGSEA. This CDR3 is 13 amino acids long. Unmatched junction bases numbered 4, after V lost 7 bases and J lost 5 bases. CDR3 region: CSAGQGADQPQHF. For the CDR3, the DNA is TGCAGCGCAGGACAGGGGGCCGATCAGCCCCAGCATTTT.

The chain joins TRBV6-6 to TRBJ2-7; a possible D gene is TRBD2 (5 bases). Trimming stripped 6 bases from V and 12 bases from J, with 15 bases between. This CDR3 is 11 amino acids long. Germline CDR1 and CDR2: MNHNY and SVGAGI (reference sequence). CDR3 loop: CASRLAGWTYF. The DNA of the CDR3 is TGTGCCAGCAGGCTAGCCGGGTGGACGTACTTC.

The rearrangement links TRBV6-5 to TRBJ1-4; D gene ambiguous. This CDR3 spans 15 amino acids. Trimming took off 2 bases at V and 6 bases at J, with 13 bases between the two ends. Per germline, CDR1 MNHEY and CDR2 SVGAGI. CDR3 sequence (DNA): TGTGCCAGCAGTTACGCCGGGCGTTGGGATGAAAAACTGTTTTTT. Encoded protein: CASSYAGRWDEKLFF.

The gene calls are TRBV5-4 and TRBJ1-2; no reliable D call. CDR3 size: 13 residues. Between the trimmed V and J ends, which lost 2 bases and 4 bases, there was a span of 9 bases. Germline-derived CDR1 and CDR2 are SGHNT and YYREEE (reference sequence). The CDR3 sequence is CASSFSRSYGYTF. CDR3 nucleotide sequence: TGTGCCAGCAGCTTTAGCAGGAGCTATGGCTACACCTTC.